The 14 T cell receptor beta chains below all came from one sample that was sequenced in a study of CD8+CD57+ T cells in acquired aplastic anemia (dated by TCRdb to 2016 to 2019). Instrument on record: Illumina HiSeq 2000. Genomic DNA was used as template for profiling of TCR beta VDJ combinations and CDR3 sequences. TCRdb handled the public reads itself, with Q25 trimming in fastp and clone calling in MiXCR, and kept productive beta chains. Under each unique CDR3 protein, matching rows form one entry showing the most common genes and DNA. In all, the sample holds 350,000 to 450,000 distinct CDR3 sequences, and 65% to 80% of those were seen once. Approximately 3.9% of the sample comes from the top ten. Sequencing was performed on sorted CD4+, CD8+, or CD8+CD57+ T cells (not recorded which) from PBMCs. The receptors shown here come from a human donor in good health, serving as a control.

The rearrangement joins TRBV2 to TRBJ1-2; no clear D gene. Trimming took off 6 bases at V and 6 bases at J, with 11 bases between the two ends. Germline V CDR1 and CDR2: SNHLY, FYNNEI. CDR3 length: 12 amino acids. The CDR3 reads CASRGENDGYTF. DNA of the CDR3: TGTGCCAGCAGGGGCGAGAACGATGGCTACACCTTC. The full variable domain, its missing parts supplied by reference TRBV2 and TRBJ1-2, is EPEVTQTPSHQVTQMGQEVILRCVPISNHLYFYWYRQILGQKVEFLVSFYNNEISEKSEIFDDQFSVERPDGSNFTLKIRSTKLEDSAMYFCASRGENDGYTFGSGTRLTVV.

The rearrangement joins TRBV5-5 to TRBJ1-2, with D possibly TRBD1 on 6 matching bases. The CDR3 has 12 amino acids. CDR1 is SGHKS and CDR2 is YYEKEE in the germline V gene (reference sequence). Trimming removed 4 bases from V and 6 bases from J, with 10 bases in between. In DNA form, the CDR3 reads TGTGCCAGCAGCGTACCAGGGGATGGCTACACCTTC. Translated: CASSVPGDGYTF.

To note about this clonotype: An end of the junction does not agree with germline; a read error may underlie this. The chain couples TRBV19 to TRBJ2-3, with D perhaps TRBD1 (5 bases). This CDR3 is built from 14 residues. The germline CDR1 and CDR2 sequences are LNHDA and SQIVND (reference sequence). This CDR3 is CATSTGAGDEPQHF. CDR3 bases: TGTGCCACTAGTACAGGAGCAGGTGACGAACCCCAGCACTTT.

The rearrangement uses TRBV6-2 or TRBV6-3 and TRBJ1-6, with D unresolved. V was trimmed by 10 bases and J by 10 bases, leaving 26 bases between them. Germline CDR1 is MNHEY and CDR2 is SVGEGT. CDR3 size: 16 residues. CDR3: CATMLYFSGSLSPLHF. In DNA form, the CDR3 reads TGTGCCACCATGCTGTACTTCTCGGGTTCATTGTCACCCCTCCACTTT.

V is TRBV6-1 and J is TRBJ2-3; 11 bases align to TRBD2. This CDR3 is built from 15 residues. Germline V gives CDR1 MNHNS, CDR2 SASEGT. With 8 bases clipped from V and 5 bases from J, the junction kept 9 bases outside the gene matches. CDR3 nucleotides: TGTGCCAGCCTATTGGGACTAGCGGTACAAGATACGCAGTATTTT. Protein product: CASLLGLAVQDTQYF.

This chain joins TRBV7-2 and TRBJ2-1, with a tentative D call TRBD1 (5 bases). V was trimmed by 3 bases and J by 12 bases, leaving 24 bases between them. The CDR3 contains 16 residues. Germline CDR1 reads SGHTA; CDR2 reads FQGNSA. CDR3 in amino acids: CASSFAQGSFYNSQFF. The CDR3 nucleotides are TGTGCCAGCAGCTTTGCGCAGGGAAGCTTCTACAACTCGCAGTTCTTC.

This clonotype came up once. This chain links TRBV11-2 with TRBJ2-7, with a possible D match to TRBD1 (6 bases). Between the trimmed V and J ends, which lost 5 bases and 0 bases, there was a span of 14 bases. Germline V gene data show CDR1 as SGHAT and CDR2 as FQNNGV. The CDR3 contains 15 residues. The CDR3 here is CASSPSSGDSYEQYF. In nucleotides, the CDR3 is TGTGCCAGCAGCCCCTCTTCAGGGGACTCCTACGAGCAGTACTTC. Variable domain in full (rest from reference TRBV11-2 and TRBJ2-7): EAGVAQSPRYKIIEKRQSVAFWCNPISGHATLYWYQQILGQGPKLLIQFQNNGVVDDSQLPKDRFSAERLKGVDSTLKIQPAKLEDSAVYLCASSPSSGDSYEQYFGPGTRLTVT.

This chain uses TRBV7-9 with TRBJ1-1; D is undetermined. The CDR3 has 12 amino acids. CDR1 is SEHNR, CDR2 FQNEAQ, per germline (reference sequence). The ends were cut back, 1 base at V and 7 bases at J, with 7 bases in the middle. Here the CDR3 reads CASSLDRSEAFF. The CDR3 region has the DNA TGTGCCAGCAGCTTAGATAGAAGTGAAGCTTTCTTT.

This clonotype has ten or more counts. This chain links TRBV20-1 with TRBJ1-6; 8 positions agree with TRBD1. CDR3 length: 14 residues. Germline V gene data show CDR1 as DFQATT and CDR2 as SNEGSKA (reference sequence). V shed 0 bases, J shed 9 bases, and the junction held 4 bases outside the gene matches. The CDR3 DNA follows: TGCAGTGCTAGAGATGAAACAGGGGGTTCACCCCTCCACTTT. Its protein is CSARDETGGSPLHF.

In its sample, this clonotype was seen many times. The V call is TRBV30, the J call TRBJ1-2; D gene uncertain. The V gene lost 5 bases and the J gene lost 8 bases, with 12 bases spanning the gap. The CDR3 is 11 residues long. Germline CDR1 GTSNPN, CDR2 SVGIG (reference sequence). The CDR3 reads CAWSPLGGYTF. Here the CDR3 DNA reads TGTGCCTGGTCACCCCTCGGAGGCTACACCTTC.

Ten or more counts support this clonotype. The rearrangement links TRBV2 to TRBJ2-5; D might be TRBD1 (5 bases). This CDR3 region has 15 residues. Germline V gene data show CDR1 as SNHLY and CDR2 as FYNNEI. V lost 0 bases and J 5 bases, leaving 13 bases between the germline ends. CDR3 nucleotides: TGTGCCAGCAGTGAAGCGAACCAGGGATTGGAGACCCAGTACTTC. Its protein product is CASSEANQGLETQYF.

The chain combines TRBV12-3 or TRBV12-4 with TRBJ1-4, with 11 bases fitting TRBD1. J was trimmed by 8 bases and V by 9 bases; bases with no gene match: 8. The CDR3 contains 14 residues. CDR3 DNA: TGTGCCAGTGGCCTCAGGACAGGGGGCGAAAAACTGTTTTTT. Translation: CASGLRTGGEKLFF.

The chain has TRBV20-1 and TRBJ2-1; 10 bases are shared with TRBD2. Germline V gene data show CDR1 as DFQATT and CDR2 as SNEGSKA (reference sequence). This CDR3 has 14 amino acids. V gave up 4 bases and J gave up 9 bases; unmatched junction bases: 9. CDR3 sequence reads: CSATLQRGGSEQFF. DNA of the CDR3: TGCAGTGCTACTCTCCAGCGGGGGGGTAGTGAGCAGTTCTTC.

This clonotype has ten or more counts. The chain has TRBV12-3 or TRBV12-4 and TRBJ2-5, with D perhaps TRBD1 (5 bases). The length of the CDR3 is 16 residues. The V gene lost 4 bases and the J gene lost 1 base, with 16 bases spanning the gap. For the CDR3, the DNA is TGTGCCAGCAGTTCCCCTCGTGACAGTGCCCAAGAGACCCAGTACTTC. Amino acid sequence: CASSSPRDSAQETQYF.